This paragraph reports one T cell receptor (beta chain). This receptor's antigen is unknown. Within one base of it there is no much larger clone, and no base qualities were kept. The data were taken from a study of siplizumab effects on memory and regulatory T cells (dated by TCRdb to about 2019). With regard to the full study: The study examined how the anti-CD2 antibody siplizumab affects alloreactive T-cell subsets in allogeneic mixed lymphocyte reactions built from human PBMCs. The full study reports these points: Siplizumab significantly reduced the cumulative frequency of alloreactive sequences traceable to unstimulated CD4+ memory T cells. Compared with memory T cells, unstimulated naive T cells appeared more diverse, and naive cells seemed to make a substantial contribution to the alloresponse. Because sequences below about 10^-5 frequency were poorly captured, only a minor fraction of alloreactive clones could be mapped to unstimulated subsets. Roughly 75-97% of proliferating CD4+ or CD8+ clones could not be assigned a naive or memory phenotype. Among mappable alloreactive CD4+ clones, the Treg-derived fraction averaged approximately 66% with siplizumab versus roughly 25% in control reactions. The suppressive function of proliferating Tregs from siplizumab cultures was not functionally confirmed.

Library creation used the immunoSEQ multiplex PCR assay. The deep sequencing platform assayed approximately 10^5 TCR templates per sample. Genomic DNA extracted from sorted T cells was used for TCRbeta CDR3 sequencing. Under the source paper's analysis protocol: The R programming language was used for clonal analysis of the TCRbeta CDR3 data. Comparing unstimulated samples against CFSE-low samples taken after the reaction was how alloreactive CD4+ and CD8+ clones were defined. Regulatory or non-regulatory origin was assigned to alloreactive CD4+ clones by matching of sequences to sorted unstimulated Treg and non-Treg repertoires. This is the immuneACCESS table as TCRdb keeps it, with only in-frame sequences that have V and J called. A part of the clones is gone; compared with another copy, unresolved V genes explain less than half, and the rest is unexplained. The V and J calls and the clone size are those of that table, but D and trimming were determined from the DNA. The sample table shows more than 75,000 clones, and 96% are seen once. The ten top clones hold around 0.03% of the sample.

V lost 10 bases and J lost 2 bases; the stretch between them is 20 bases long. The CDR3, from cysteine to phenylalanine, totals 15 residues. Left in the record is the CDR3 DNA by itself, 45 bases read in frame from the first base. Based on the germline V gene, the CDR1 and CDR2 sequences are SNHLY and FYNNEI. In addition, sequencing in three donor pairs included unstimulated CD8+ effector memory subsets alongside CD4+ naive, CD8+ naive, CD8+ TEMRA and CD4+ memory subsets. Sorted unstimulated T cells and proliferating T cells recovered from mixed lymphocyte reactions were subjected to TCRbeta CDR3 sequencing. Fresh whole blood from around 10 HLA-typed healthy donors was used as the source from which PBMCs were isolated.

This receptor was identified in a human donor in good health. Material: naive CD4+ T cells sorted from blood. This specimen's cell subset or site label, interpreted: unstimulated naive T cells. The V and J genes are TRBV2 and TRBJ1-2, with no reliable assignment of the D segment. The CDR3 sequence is CATKEMAAVNYGYTF. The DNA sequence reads TGTGCCACGAAGGAGATGGCTGCCGTAAACTATGGCTACACCTTC. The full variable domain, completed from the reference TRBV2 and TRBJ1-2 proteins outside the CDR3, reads EPEVTQTPSHQVTQMGQEVILRCVPISNHLYFYWYRQILGQKVEFLVSFYNNEISEKSEIFDDQFSVERPDGSNFTLKIRSTKLEDSAMYFCATKEMAAVNYGYTFGSGTRLTVV.